This TCR beta chain was documented in a study of cytomegalovirus exposure and HLA in healthy donors. Primers included in the PCR were 60 Vbeta and 13 Jbeta primers. Sequencing used immunoSEQ multiplex PCR; TCRdb keeps in-frame clones, though not all of them. Of about 140,000 clones listed, 80% are singletons. This clone was detected a few times. CDR1 is SEHNR, CDR2 FQNEAQ, per germline (reference sequence). The trim removed 1 base at V and 7 bases at J, leaving 5 bases unmatched. This CDR3 spans 16 amino acids. This sequence joins TRBV7-9 and TRBJ1-5; 12 bases agree with TRBD1. The origin of this receptor is a man aged 35 to 55 in good health and CMV-seronegative. Sequenced input: PBMCs. CDR3 residues: CASSLEGTGGWQPQHF. In nucleotides, the CDR3 is TGTGCCAGCAGCTTAGAGGGGACAGGGGGCTGGCAGCCCCAGCATTTT. Supplemented by reference TRBV7-9 and TRBJ1-5, the full variable domain reads DTGVSQNPRHKITKRGQNVTFRCDPISEHNRLYWYRQTLGQGPEFLTYFQNEAQLEKSRLLSDRFSAERPKGSFSTLEIQRTEQGDSAMYLCASSLEGTGGWQPQHFGDGTRLSIL.